This is a list of T cell receptor beta chains from one sample in a study of cytomegalovirus exposure and HLA in healthy donors. The method was immunoSEQ multiplex PCR; TCRdb's version includes in-frame clones alone and lacks a portion of them. This sample carries just over 200,000 clones, around 86% of them seen once, and the ten largest clones take 2.5% to 3%. Sequencing was carried out using PBMCs. The receptors here all came from a woman aged 40 to 49 in good health and CMV-seronegative. Both conserved end residues are part of each CDR3. The D gene is left open where the match is weak. Where a row states a size, it is once, few, many or the class of an expanded clone; other rows omit it.

abundance,j_gene,v_gene,d_gene,CDR3aa,CDR3nt
.,TRBJ1-1,TRBV6-5,.,CASSAGEGYTEAFF,TGTGCCAGCAGTGCAGGGGAGGGGTACACTGAAGCTTTCTTT
.,TRBJ2-3,TRBV7-3,TRBD2,CASTLYPGLAGTTDTQYF,TGTGCCAGCACCCTTTACCCGGGACTAGCGGGTACTACAGATACGCAGTATTTT
.,TRBJ2-1,TRBV9,TRBD2,CASSVETSGGYNEQFF,TGTGCCAGCAGCGTGGAGACTAGCGGGGGCTACAATGAGCAGTTCTTC
.,TRBJ1-5,TRBV6-1,.,CASGGSNQPQHF,TGTGCCAGCGGGGGGAGCAATCAGCCCCAGCATTTT
.,TRBJ2-1,TRBV2,.,CASSRQVTTNTEQFF,TGTGCCAGCAGTCGACAGGTTACCACCAATACGGAGCAGTTCTTC
.,TRBJ2-3,TRBV28,.,CASSTPQHTDTQYF,TGTGCCAGTTCCACCCCACAACACACAGATACGCAGTATTTT
.,TRBJ2-7,TRBV18,TRBD2,CASSPRQGGSPSYEQYF,TGTGCCAGCTCACCCCGCCAGGGCGGGAGCCCCTCCTACGAGCAGTACTTC
.,TRBJ2-7,TRBV9,TRBD1,CASGADREDEQYF,TGTGCCAGCGGGGCGGACAGGGAAGACGAGCAGTACTTC
.,TRBJ1-2,TRBV5-1,TRBD1,CASSLAGQANNYGYTF,TGCGCCAGCAGCTTGGCCGGACAGGCGAATAACTATGGCTACACCTTC
few,TRBJ2-7,TRBV5-6,TRBD2,CASISTSGGLYEQYF,TGTGCCAGCATATCCACCAGCGGGGGACTCTACGAGCAGTACTTC